This TCR beta chain emerged from a study of circulating tumor DNA in untreated peripheral T-cell lymphoma (dated by TCRdb to about 2021). V ends up 5 bases short and J 8 bases short, with an unmatched junction base count of 8. From the germline V gene, CDR1 is MNHGY and CDR2 is SAAAGT. The CDR3 holds 13 amino acids from the cysteine to the phenylalanine. Kept here is only the CDR3 DNA, which spans 39 bases and is read in frame from base 1. Library creation used the immunoSEQ multiplex PCR assay. What TCRdb holds here is the immuneACCESS table cut down to in-frame rearrangements. Part of the clones is not present; checked against another copy, under half of the missing clones reflect an unresolved V gene, and the others are unexplained. In all, the sample holds some 10,000 clones, and around four fifths of those were seen once. Roughly 30% of the sample comes from the top ten. To identify tumor-specific TCR clonotypes, tumor tissue taken at baseline, before any treatment, was sequenced. The study used next-generation sequencing of T-cell receptor sequences to monitor peripheral T-cell lymphoma patients receiving frontline treatment on a trial.

Here is what the overall study found, with its caveats: Tumor-specific clonotypes were found in about three quarters of patients, coming from around 90% of baseline tissues and approximately 71% of baseline serum samples.

Points on this clone: Its specific antigen is unknown. Base qualities are missing; no much larger clone stands one base away.

The rearranged chain carries TRBV6-8 and TRBJ1-2, and 7 junction bases match TRBD1. The specimen sequenced was tumor tissue. The source is a human donor with peripheral T-cell lymphoma. CDR3 loop: CASSPPGGGGYTF. The bases read TGTGCCAGCAGTCCGCCAGGGGGTGGAGGCTACACCTTC.